The clone carrying this T cell receptor beta chain rates as medium-sized. After removal of 3 bases from V and 4 bases from J, the junction contained 2 bases not matched to a gene. The CDR3 covers 13 residues. Germline V gene sequence: CDR1 DFQATT, CDR2 SNEGSKA (reference sequence). As to time point: blood at routine non-recurrence follow-up after resection. In each case, whole RNA from tumor, nontumor lung or frozen PBMC was sequenced unsorted. TCR cDNA molecules each carried a unique molecular identifier. TCRdb independently ran MiXCR on the 5' RACE reads; one entry per CDR3 protein. The sample records some 120,000 distinct CDR3 sequences, approximately 12% being singletons. These data come from a study of spatial heterogeneity in lung cancer. Study-wide background: There were 70 to 80 donors, all of them untreated patients with early-stage non-small cell lung cancer. Researchers sequenced follow-up PBMC samples if they had them, and these came a median of roughly two years after resection.

This material consisted of PBMCs, taken at follow-up. The origin of this receptor is a male donor with early-stage non-small cell lung cancer. This chain connects TRBV20-1 to TRBJ2-7; 11 bases are a match to TRBD1. The CDR3 sequence is CSASWDRGYEQYF. In DNA form, the CDR3 reads TGCAGTGCTAGCTGGGACAGGGGGTACGAGCAGTACTTC.